Shown below are 31 T cell receptor beta chains from a single sample sequenced in a study of T-cell memory formation after mild COVID-19. MiXCR, applied by TCRdb to the 5' RACE reads, yields one record per CDR3 protein. The sample shows 300,000 to 350,000 distinct CDR3 sequences, roughly a fifth of them seen only once. The specimen was PBMCs or a T cell subset sorted from them (not recorded which). The receptors were gathered from a man between 18 and 29 years old who had mild COVID-19 (a few samples of this study predate the infection). Cell type and time point are not known.

The genes are TRBV12-3 or TRBV12-4 and TRBJ2-3; D perhaps matches TRBD1 (8 bases). The CDR3 loop spans 15 amino acids. V was clipped by 6 bases and J by 3 bases, with 16 bases between them. This CDR3 is CASRRQGRATDTQYF. The CDR3 DNA follows: TGTGCCAGCAGGAGACAGGGGAGGGCAACAGATACGCAGTATTTT.

This clonotype has a handful of counts. V is TRBV12-3 or TRBV12-4 and J is TRBJ2-7, with unresolved D. The CDR3 sequence is 14 residues long. V was shortened by 0 bases and J by 0 bases, with 6 bases between the two germline ends. Written as DNA, the CDR3 is TGTGCCAGCAGTTTAGCGGTTTACTCCTACGAGCAGTACTTC. Translating it yields CASSLAVYSYEQYF.

V usage is TRBV6-4 and J usage is TRBJ2-1; 9 bases map to TRBD1. Germline V gives CDR1 MRHNA, CDR2 SNTAGT. Unmatched junction bases numbered 6, after V lost 8 bases and J lost 7 bases. This CDR3 is 13 amino acids long. The CDR3 coding sequence is TGTGCCAGCGGGACAGGGATCTGGAATGAGCAGTTCTTC. Encoded protein: CASGTGIWNEQFF.

This clonotype occurred a few times. The J gene is TRBJ1-6, the V gene TRBV6-5; a possible D gene is TRBD1 (5 bases). CDR3 length equals 14 residues. The V and J ends lost 2 bases and 7 bases respectively, with 9 bases between them. From germline, CDR1 is MNHEY and CDR2 SVGAGI. The CDR3 sequence is CASSYQQENSPLHF. The DNA of the CDR3 is TGTGCCAGCAGTTACCAACAGGAAAATTCACCCCTCCACTTT.

The chain carries TRBV4-2 and TRBJ1-5, with a possible D match to TRBD1 (5 bases). The V gene lost 0 bases and the J gene lost 1 base, with 10 bases spanning the gap. The length of the CDR3 is 16 residues. Looked up from germline, CDR1 is LGHNA and CDR2 is YNFKEQ. CDR3 region: CASSQDRGTSNQPQHF. Written as DNA, the CDR3 is TGTGCCAGCAGCCAAGATCGGGGGACCAGCAATCAGCCCCAGCATTTT.

This clonotype was counted a few times. The chain combines TRBV11-3 with TRBJ2-1, with 8 bases matching TRBD1. The CDR3 length is 15 residues. CDR1 is SGHNT, CDR2 YENEEA, per germline. After removal of 0 bases from V and 4 bases from J, the junction contained 2 bases not matched to a gene. The CDR3 loop reads CASSLEGQGYNEQFF. In nucleotides, the CDR3 is TGTGCCAGCAGCTTAGAAGGACAGGGTTACAATGAGCAGTTCTTC.

The chain combines TRBV4-3 with TRBJ2-1; D possibly uses TRBD1 or TRBD2 (6 bases each). The germline CDR1 and CDR2 sequences are LGHNA and YSLEER. V lost 4 bases and J lost 5, with 24 bases in between. CDR3 length equals 18 residues. The CDR3 nucleotides read TGCGCCAGCAGCCCCCTCCGAGGGGGACTCACGGCAGACAATGAGCAGTTCTTC. Translating gives CASSPLRGGLTADNEQFF.

The chain is built from TRBV5-1 and TRBJ2-2; TRBD1 is a possible D gene (6 bases). CDR1 is SGHRS, CDR2 YFSETQ, per germline. This CDR3 has 16 amino acids. V was cut by 4 bases and J by 0 bases, with 13 bases left in between. CDR3 in DNA: TGCGCCAGCAGCCTCCAGACAGGTTCGAACACCGGGGAGCTGTTTTTT. Encoded protein: CASSLQTGSNTGELFF.

This chain joins TRBV6-4 and TRBJ2-7; D may be TRBD2 (6 bases). Germline V gene lookup returns CDR1 MRHNA and CDR2 SNTAGT. This CDR3 has 14 residues. Trimming stripped 4 bases from V and 3 bases from J, with 13 bases between. Written as DNA, the CDR3 is TGTGCCAGCAGTGGGAAGGCGGGAAGCTACGAGCAGTACGTC. Amino acids: CASSGKAGSYEQYV.

This clonotype came up a few times. The chain combines TRBV7-2 with TRBJ1-2; TRBD1 is a possible D gene (5 bases). CDR1 and CDR2 from the germline V gene are SGHTA and FQGNSA. V was cut by 3 bases and J by 5 bases, with 10 bases left in between. The length of the CDR3 is 13 residues. The CDR3 region is CASSFQGVYGYTF. DNA of the CDR3: TGTGCCAGCAGCTTCCAGGGCGTTTATGGCTACACCTTC.

The V and J genes are TRBV4-3 and TRBJ2-1, with D tentatively TRBD1 (5 bases). CDR3 size: 14 residues. Germline values: CDR1 LGHNA, CDR2 YSLEER. V lost 3 bases and J lost 3, with 9 bases in between. The CDR3 DNA reads TGCGCCAGCAGCCAGGGGCCTTTCTACAATGAGCAGTTCTTC. This sequence encodes CASSQGPFYNEQFF.

The chain joins TRBV10-3 to TRBJ2-5, with 9 bases fitting TRBD1. This CDR3 is built from 15 residues. V lost 6 bases to trimming and J lost 3 bases; unmatched junction nucleotides: 8. The germline V gene has CDR1 ENHRY and CDR2 SYGVKD. Here the CDR3 DNA reads TGTGCCATCAGCAAGCTACAGGGGGCAAAAGAGACCCAGTACTTC. This sequence encodes CAISKLQGAKETQYF.

This clonotype has a count of ten or more. The chain employs TRBV20-1 and TRBJ1-2; D unresolved. With 5 bases removed from V and 8 bases from J, the gap between germline ends came to 21 bases. Looked up from germline, CDR1 is DFQATT and CDR2 is SNEGSKA (reference sequence). The CDR3 covers 14 residues. The CDR3, as DNA: TGCAGTGCTCGCGAGACTGGGAGTCTAGAGGGCTACACCTTC. This gives the protein CSARETGSLEGYTF.

This clonotype appeared a few times. The rearrangement uses TRBV4-1 and TRBJ1-5; tentatively, D is TRBD1 (5 bases). Germline V gives CDR1 MGHRA, CDR2 YSYEKL. Trimming stripped 6 bases from V and 1 base from J, with 10 bases between. This CDR3 contains 14 residues. CDR3 amino acids: CASRQAGSNQPQHF. The CDR3 DNA follows: TGCGCCAGCAGACAGGCGGGAAGCAATCAGCCCCAGCATTTT.

The gene calls are TRBV2 and TRBJ2-7; tentatively, D is TRBD2 (6 bases). This CDR3 is 16 amino acids long. Trimming shortened V by 0 bases and J by 3 bases, and 15 bases separated the two germline ends. The V gene's germline CDR1 is SNHLY and CDR2 FYNNEI. CDR3 DNA sequence: TGTGCCAGCAGTGAAGCGCTGGGCGGGGTGTTCTACGAGCAGTACTTC. Residues: CASSEALGGVFYEQYF.

Here the CDR3 DNA reads TGTGCCAGCTCACCCGTCTCCGATACGCAGTATTTT. Its protein is CASSPVSDTQYF. V gene TRBV18 combines with J gene TRBJ2-3; D is unresolved. With 3 bases removed from V and 6 bases from J, the gap between germline ends came to 7 bases. Germline CDR1 KGHSH, CDR2 LQKENI. The CDR3 loop spans 12 amino acids.

A few counts support this clonotype. The rearrangement uses TRBV28 and TRBJ1-5, with a tentative D call TRBD1 (5 bases). This CDR3 has 12 residues. Germline-derived CDR1 and CDR2 are MDHEN and SYDVKM. V lost 7 bases, J lost 9 bases, and 13 bases lay in between. CDR3 nucleotides: TGTGCCAGCACAAGCAGGGATGTGCCCCAGCATTTT. Encoded protein: CASTSRDVPQHF.

This chain joins TRBV18 and TRBJ1-2; D is uncertain. V lost 2 bases, J lost 8 bases, and 27 bases lay in between. This CDR3 comprises 18 residues. CDR1 and CDR2 from the germline V gene are KGHSH and LQKENI. The CDR3 bases are TGTGCCAGCTCACCAAGGCGAATGGTAGAATCTTGGGCGGAAGGCTACACCTTC. It yields the protein CASSPRRMVESWAEGYTF.

The CDR3 DNA sequence: TGTGCCAGTACACCTTATAGCAATCAGCCCCAGCATTTT. Protein sequence: CASTPYSNQPQHF. V is TRBV12-3 or TRBV12-4 and J is TRBJ1-5; D call uncertain. Trimming cost V 9 bases and J 0 bases, with 9 bases left between them. This CDR3 contains 13 residues.

This clonotype was detected a few times. The chain employs TRBV20-1 and TRBJ2-5; tentative D call: TRBD2 (5 bases). This CDR3 comprises 14 residues. The germline V and J ends were trimmed by 4 bases and 2 bases, with 14 bases remaining between them. CDR1 is DFQATT, CDR2 SNEGSKA, per germline (reference sequence). CDR3 protein: CSATIWGEQETQYF. DNA of the CDR3: TGCAGTGCTACGATTTGGGGAGAGCAAGAGACCCAGTACTTC.

The rearrangement links TRBV2 to TRBJ1-1; the D gene is possibly TRBD1 (5 bases). V lost 10 bases and J lost 0, with 12 bases in between. The germline V gene has CDR1 SNHLY and CDR2 FYNNEI. CDR3 size: 13 residues. This CDR3 reads CAKTAIMNTEAFF. The CDR3 DNA reads TGTGCCAAGACAGCTATTATGAACACTGAAGCTTTCTTT.

This CDR3 is CASSPSSEQYF. The CDR3 DNA is TGTGCCAGCAGCCCGAGTTCCGAGCAGTACTTC. The gene calls are TRBV7-9 and TRBJ2-7; D gene unclear. V shed 5 bases and J shed 6 bases, with 8 bases lying between them. Germline values: CDR1 SEHNR, CDR2 FQNEAQ (reference sequence). The CDR3 totals 11 residues.

The table lists this clonotype with a few counts. The genes are TRBV29-1 and TRBJ2-3; no reliable D call. V shed 4 bases and J shed 7 bases, with 9 bases lying between them. Per germline, CDR1 SQVTM and CDR2 ANQGSEA. CDR3 size: 11 residues. The CDR3 is CSVGGSHTQYF. CDR3 DNA: TGCAGCGTTGGAGGTTCGCATACGCAGTATTTT.

The gene calls are TRBV29-1 and TRBJ2-7; D gene unclear. Germline V CDR1 and CDR2: SQVTM, ANQGSEA. The length of the CDR3 is 12 residues. Trimming removed 6 bases from V and 2 bases from J, with 11 bases in between. CDR3 sequence reads: CSVTTETYEQYF. As DNA, the CDR3 is TGCAGCGTAACGACGGAGACCTACGAGCAGTACTTC.

CDR3 DNA sequence: TGTGCCAGCAGCTTTTCGTCAGGGTGGGATAGAGAAGCTTTCTTT. Translation gives CASSFSSGWDREAFF. The chain carries TRBV7-6 and TRBJ1-1, with D perhaps TRBD1 (5 bases). The CDR3 sequence is 15 residues long. Germline values: CDR1 SGHVS, CDR2 FNYEAQ. The germline V and J ends were trimmed by 3 bases and 8 bases, with 19 bases remaining between them. Variable domain in full (rest from reference TRBV7-6 and TRBJ1-1): GAGVSQSPRYKVTKRGQDVALRCDPISGHVSLYWYRQALGQGPEFLTYFNYEAQQDKSGLPNDRFSAERPEGSISTLTIQRTEQRDSAMYRCASSFSSGWDREAFFGQGTRLTVV.

The V call is TRBV7-2, the J call TRBJ2-3; no clear D. Germline-derived CDR1 and CDR2 are SGHTA and FQGNSA. The ends were cut back, 3 bases at V and 4 bases at J, with 11 bases in the middle. This CDR3 contains 14 residues. The CDR3 region is CASSLGFVSDTQYF. The CDR3 DNA reads as TGTGCCAGCAGCTTGGGCTTTGTGTCAGATACGCAGTATTTT.

The chain combines TRBV9 with TRBJ2-2, with 8 bases fitting TRBD2. CDR1 is SGDLS, CDR2 YYNGEE, per germline. V lost 5 bases and J lost 1; bases outside the gene matches: 13. The CDR3 is made up of 18 amino acids. The CDR3 region has the DNA TGTGCCAGCAGGCCGGGTGCCGGCGGGGGGATGAACACCGGGGAGCTGTTTTTT. Residues: CASRPGAGGGMNTGELFF.

The chain recombines TRBV12-3 or TRBV12-4 with TRBJ2-1; D is unresolved. This CDR3 contains 11 residues. The V end lost 6 bases, the J end lost 9 bases, and 9 bases lay between the germline ends. CDR3 DNA: TGTGCCAGCAGGTTGGTGTCTGAGCAGTTCTTC. Translation gives CASRLVSEQFF.

This clonotype occurred a few times. J is TRBJ1-2 and V is TRBV4-3, with TRBD1 identical over 9 bases. This CDR3 is 13 amino acids long. The V and J ends lost 5 bases and 3 bases, in that order; junction bases with no gene match: 1. Germline assignment: CDR1 LGHNA and CDR2 YSLEER. The CDR3 DNA follows: TGCGCCAGCAGCGGACAGGGGTACTATGGCTACACCTTC. It codes for CASSGQGYYGYTF.

This chain uses TRBV4-2 with TRBJ2-7; no definite D call. V was pared by 0 bases and J by 6 bases, with 9 bases between. This CDR3 spans 13 amino acids. In germline, CDR1 is LGHNA, CDR2 YNFKEQ. Here the CDR3 reads CASSQELGTEQYV. In DNA, the CDR3 is TGTGCCAGCAGCCAAGAGCTAGGCACCGAGCAGTACGTC.

This clonotype has a handful of counts. The chain combines TRBV4-3 with TRBJ2-1; D gene uncertain. Germline V gene sequence: CDR1 LGHNA, CDR2 YSLEER. V lost 3 bases and J lost 2, with 5 bases in between. The CDR3 length is 13 residues. CDR3 loop: CASSHDTYNEQFF. DNA of the CDR3: TGCGCCAGCAGCCACGATACCTACAATGAGCAGTTCTTC.